The source of this T cell receptor (beta chain) is a study of response to subunit inactivated influenza vaccine. TCRdb processed the RT-PCR reads anew with MiXCR; each CDR3 protein has one entry. Among around 570,000 distinct CDR3 sequences listed, around 10% were seen once. There are 16 residues in the CDR3. V dropped 2 bases and J dropped 2; count of bases not matched to a gene: 9. Germline V gene sequence: CDR1 SGDLS, CDR2 YYNGEE. Separately, the same data were catalogued under a study of T cells expressing NK-cell markers. According to that study: What made the TCR beta cDNA was 5'RACE template switching with UMIs. In sorted CD3+CD56+NKG2C+, CD3+CD56+NKG2C- and CD3+CD56-NKG2C+ T cells, TCR beta repertoires were obtained. Whether expanded NKG2C+ T cell clones were HCMV-specific remained unclear.

This TCR was sampled from a man aged 45-65 years who received an inactivated influenza vaccine. This sample comprised PBMCs from blood, obtained on the day of vaccination. This chain links TRBV9 with TRBJ2-5; 7 positions agree with TRBD2. CDR3 loop: CASSVGLAEVQETQYF. DNA of the CDR3: TGTGCCAGCAGCGTGGGGCTAGCGGAGGTTCAAGAGACCCAGTACTTC.